Shown below are 22 T cell receptor beta chains from a single sample sequenced in a study. TCRdb redid the calling of the 5' RACE reads with MiXCR, one entry per CDR3 protein. The sample yields 40,000 to 65,000 distinct CDR3 sequences, approximately 23% seen once. Sequencing used tumor-infiltrating naive CD4+ T cells sorted from the breast tumor. Regarding subset: naive CD4+ T cells, CD4+CD45RA+CD25-. The receptors shown here come from a female donor with breast cancer.

This clonotype has more than one count but fewer than ten. This chain links TRBV20-1 with TRBJ2-5; D remains ambiguous. Trimming cost V 2 bases and J 2 bases, with 15 bases left between them. Germline CDR1 DFQATT, CDR2 SNEGSKA (reference sequence). The CDR3 has 15 amino acids. This CDR3 is CSARSRSSAQETQYF. The CDR3, as DNA: TGCAGTGCTAGAAGCAGATCCAGCGCTCAAGAGACCCAGTACTTC.

Points on this clonotype: This may arise from a read error, as a much more abundant clone is one base away. The chain carries TRBV10-2 and TRBJ1-1; 8 nucleotides line up with TRBD1. Trimming took 11 bases from V and 8 from J; bases not matched to a gene: 10. Germline V lookup: CDR1 WSHSY, CDR2 SAAADI. The CDR3 loop spans 12 amino acids. The CDR3, as DNA: TGCGCCGGCAAGGACAGGGTCGGAGAAGCTTTCTTT. Protein product: CAGKDRVGEAFF.

This clonotype was picked up many times. This chain uses TRBV5-1 with TRBJ1-5; D is uncertain. This CDR3 contains 15 residues. Trimming shortened V by 5 bases and J by 5 bases, and 17 bases separated the two germline ends. From germline, CDR1 is SGHRS and CDR2 YFSETQ. CDR3: CASRESPQPHQPQHF. The CDR3 coding sequence is TGCGCCAGCAGAGAGTCTCCTCAACCCCATCAGCCCCAGCATTTT.

The CDR3 region is CASSFGEPRREQYF. The CDR3 nucleotides read TGCGCCAGCAGCTTTGGCGAACCTCGGCGCGAGCAGTACTTC. This sequence joins TRBV5-1 and TRBJ2-7; D remains ambiguous. CDR1 and CDR2 (germline): SGHRS, YFSETQ. V was pared by 2 bases and J by 6 bases, with 15 bases between. CDR3 length: 14 residues.

V and J are TRBV4-2 and TRBJ2-7, with a weak D call TRBD2 (5 bases). V was trimmed by 4 bases and J by 3 bases, leaving 22 bases between them. From germline, CDR1 is LGHNA and CDR2 YNFKEQ. The CDR3 totals 17 residues. The CDR3 region is CASSRVSAEASIYEQYF. As DNA, the CDR3 is TGTGCCAGCAGCCGTGTTAGCGCCGAAGCCTCGATCTACGAGCAGTACTTC.

The genes are TRBV6-5 and TRBJ2-3; a weak D match, TRBD2 (5 bases). This CDR3 comprises 16 residues. CDR1 and CDR2 from the germline V gene are MNHEY and SVGAGI. The ends were cut back, 6 bases at V and 0 bases at J, with 16 bases in the middle. For the CDR3, the DNA is TGTGCCAGCAGCCGGACTGACGCTGATAGCACAGATACGCAGTATTTT. Its translation is CASSRTDADSTDTQYF.

This clonotype was recorded a few times. V and J are TRBV7-6 and TRBJ2-6; D perhaps matches TRBD1 (5 bases). The length of the CDR3 is 15 residues. The V end lost 5 bases, the J end lost 3 bases, and 11 bases lay between the germline ends. The germline V gene encodes CDR1 SGHVS and CDR2 FNYEAQ. The CDR3 is CASSHLTVGANVLTF. For the CDR3, the DNA is TGTGCCAGCAGCCACCTGACAGTTGGGGCCAACGTCCTGACTTTC.

This clonotype was counted between two and nine times. This chain joins TRBV30 and TRBJ1-2, with 7 bases lining up with TRBD1. Germline lookup yields CDR1 GTSNPN and CDR2 SVGIG (reference sequence). V gave up 0 bases and J gave up 6 bases; unmatched junction bases: 1. This CDR3 has 12 residues. CDR3 region: CAWSVTGDGYTF. The CDR3 bases are TGTGCCTGGAGTGTAACAGGGGATGGCTACACCTTC.

The J gene is TRBJ2-5, the V gene TRBV7-8, with no clear D. Germline CDR1 is SGHVS and CDR2 is FQNEAQ. V was clipped by 5 bases and J by 1 base, with 14 bases between them. The CDR3 runs to 15 residues. The CDR3 reads CASSLRSFAQETQYF. In DNA form, the CDR3 reads TGTGCCAGCAGCCTACGCTCCTTTGCCCAAGAGACCCAGTACTTC. Looking up the rest from reference TRBV7-8 and TRBJ2-5 gives the full variable domain: GAGVSQSPRYKVAKRGQDVALRCDPISGHVSLFWYQQALGQGPEFLTYFQNEAQLDKSGLPSDRFFAERPEGSVSTLKIQRTQQEDSAVYLCASSLRSFAQETQYFGPGTRLLVL.

This clonotype has just a few counts. This chain links TRBV4-2 with TRBJ2-5; possible D gene TRBD2, 6 bases. The V end was cut by 5 bases, the J end by 3 bases, with 22 bases between. Germline lookup yields CDR1 LGHNA and CDR2 YNFKEQ. The CDR3 has 17 residues. CDR3 loop: CASSMNPQLGGEETQYF. As DNA, the CDR3 is TGTGCCAGCAGCATGAACCCACAACTAGGAGGGGAAGAGACCCAGTACTTC.

This clonotype has just one count. The junction differs from germline at one of its ends, possibly a read error. This rearrangement joins TRBV12-3 or TRBV12-4 to TRBJ1-1; D is unresolved. The CDR3 has 14 residues. The CDR3 is CACSLISPNTEACF. The CDR3, as DNA: TGTGCCTGCAGTTTAATTTCTCCGAACACTGAAGCTTGCTTT.

The rearrangement joins TRBV20-1 to TRBJ2-3; 9 bases match TRBD1. The CDR3 contains 15 residues. The trim removed 7 bases at V and 1 base at J, leaving 9 bases unmatched. Germline CDR1 is DFQATT and CDR2 is SNEGSKA (reference sequence). Written as DNA, the CDR3 is TGCAGTGGTAGTCCCCGGGACAGGGGCACAGATACGCAGTATTTT. Translation: CSGSPRDRGTDTQYF.

The chain is built from TRBV5-1 and TRBJ2-7; tentative D call: TRBD2 (6 bases). The length of the CDR3 is 14 residues. The V end lost 4 bases, the J end lost 3 bases, and 14 bases lay between the germline ends. CDR1 SGHRS and CDR2 YFSETQ come from the germline V gene. The CDR3 DNA follows: TGCGCCAGCAGCCCCAACCGACTAGTCTACGAGCAGTACTTC. As protein: CASSPNRLVYEQYF.

This clonotype was recorded at least ten times. CDR3 in DNA: TGTGCCAGCAGCTTAGCAGGCTCTGGGGCCAACGTCCTGACTTTC. It specifies CASSLAGSGANVLTF. This chain links TRBV7-9 with TRBJ2-6; D remains ambiguous. Trimming removed 0 bases from V and 0 bases from J, with 3 bases in between. The germline CDR1 and CDR2 sequences are SEHNR and FQNEAQ (reference sequence). This CDR3 is built from 15 residues.

The chain links TRBV7-9 to TRBJ1-5; TRBD1 might be the D (5 bases). Germline V gene lookup returns CDR1 SEHNR and CDR2 FQNEAQ (reference sequence). Trimming pared 1 base from V and 7 bases from J, leaving 14 bases between. The CDR3 runs to 15 residues. The CDR3 reads CASSLGTGNQQPQHF. DNA for the CDR3: TGTGCCAGCAGCTTAGGAACAGGAAACCAACAGCCCCAGCATTTT.

The chain joins TRBV11-2 to TRBJ1-6; no clear D. The CDR3 is made up of 15 amino acids. Deletions cut 1 base from V and 8 bases from J, with 12 bases between. Germline V gene lookup returns CDR1 SGHAT and CDR2 FQNNGV. DNA for the CDR3: TGTGCCAGCAGCTTAGTTCTTGGCGGAGATTCACCCCTCCACTTT. Protein sequence: CASSLVLGGDSPLHF.

The CDR3 is CASSVRWAGGDEQFF. For the CDR3, the DNA is TGCGCCAGCAGCGTGAGGTGGGCAGGAGGGGATGAGCAGTTCTTC. The genes are TRBV5-1 and TRBJ2-1; D may be TRBD2 (6 bases). CDR3 size: 15 residues. The V gene lost 4 bases and the J gene lost 8 bases, with 19 bases spanning the gap. From germline, CDR1 is SGHRS and CDR2 YFSETQ.

This clonotype was recorded at least ten times. The V call is TRBV24-1, the J call TRBJ2-1, with a possible D match to TRBD2 (5 bases). CDR1 and CDR2 from the germline V gene are KGHDR and SFDVKD. The CDR3 loop spans 15 amino acids. The V and J ends lost 4 bases and 8 bases respectively, with 17 bases between them. The DNA for the CDR3 is TGTGCCACCAGTGACCTCGGACGGGATCGCGATGAGCAGTTCTTC. It yields the protein CATSDLGRDRDEQFF.

In this sample, this clonotype turned up a few times. This sequence joins TRBV7-6 and TRBJ2-1, with D maybe TRBD2 (6 bases). The V and J ends lost 0 bases and 0 bases respectively, with 9 bases between them. The germline gives CDR1 SGHVS, CDR2 FNYEAQ. The CDR3 spans 16 residues. CDR3 nucleotides: TGTGCCAGCAGCTTAGCGGCGGGGAGCTCCTACAATGAGCAGTTCTTC. Residues: CASSLAAGSSYNEQFF.

With respect to this clonotype: Possible read error: a much larger clone is one base away. The chain has TRBV29-1 and TRBJ2-1, with 11 bases aligning to TRBD2. The V segment lost 8 bases and the J segment 13 bases; nucleotides outside the gene matches: 19. The CDR3 covers 15 residues. Per the germline V gene, CDR1 is SQVTM and CDR2 is ANQGSEA. CDR3 sequence (DNA): TGCAGCTCTGGTGTAGCGGGAGGGCCCTCAGAGACCCAGTTCTTC. This translates into CSSGVAGGPSETQFF.

This clonotype has just a few counts. This chain uses TRBV3-1 with TRBJ2-1; 9 nucleotides align to TRBD2. This CDR3 spans 16 amino acids. J lost 5 bases, V lost 0 bases, and 5 bases had no gene match. CDR1 and CDR2 from the germline V gene are LGHDT and YNNKEL (reference sequence). DNA for the CDR3: TGTGCCAGCAGCCAAGATCTTAGACTAGCGGACAATGAGCAGTTCTTC. Protein product: CASSQDLRLADNEQFF.

This clonotype was counted only a few times. The rearrangement joins TRBV7-6 to TRBJ2-1; 9 nucleotides line up with TRBD2. V was pared by 5 bases and J by 7 bases, with 9 bases of the junction left unmatched. CDR1 and CDR2 (germline): SGHVS, FNYEAQ. The CDR3 has 15 amino acids. The CDR3 spells CASSRGRAVDNEQFF. DNA of the CDR3: TGTGCCAGCAGCCGCGGGAGGGCCGTTGATAATGAGCAGTTCTTC. Drawing the rest from reference TRBV7-6 and TRBJ2-1, the complete variable domain is GAGVSQSPRYKVTKRGQDVALRCDPISGHVSLYWYRQALGQGPEFLTYFNYEAQQDKSGLPNDRFSAERPEGSISTLTIQRTEQRDSAMYRCASSRGRAVDNEQFFGPGTRLTVL.